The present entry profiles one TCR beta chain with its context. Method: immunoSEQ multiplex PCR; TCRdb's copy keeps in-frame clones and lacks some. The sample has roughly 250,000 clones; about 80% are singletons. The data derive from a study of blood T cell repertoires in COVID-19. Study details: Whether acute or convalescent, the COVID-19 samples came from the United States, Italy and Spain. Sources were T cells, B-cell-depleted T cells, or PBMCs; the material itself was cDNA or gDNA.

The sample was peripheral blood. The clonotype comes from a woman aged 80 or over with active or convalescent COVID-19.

CDR3 coding DNA: TGTGCCAGCAGCCTGGGACTATACAATGAGCAGTTCTTC. Protein product: CASSLGLYNEQFF. The genes are TRBV5-6 and TRBJ2-1; 7 positions agree with TRBD2. The ends lost 4 bases at V and 4 bases at J; junction bases unmatched: 2. This CDR3 spans 13 amino acids. Germline-derived CDR1 and CDR2 are SGHDT and YYEEEE.